The next 5 T cell receptor beta chains were all read from a single sample in a study of cytomegalovirus exposure and HLA in healthy donors. Profiled with immunoSEQ multiplex PCR; TCRdb holds only in-frame clones, not every one. The table shows about 200,000 clones, with 75% to 90% occurring only once. Sequenced material: PBMCs. These receptor sequences come from a woman in her late teens or twenties in good health and CMV-seronegative.

This clone has just one count. Here the CDR3 DNA reads TGTGCCAGCAGCTCACCGACAGGGGCCTCTTTTGAGCAGTTCTTC. Its protein product is CASSSPTGASFEQFF. The J gene is TRBJ2-1, the V gene TRBV5-4; 8 bases are a match to TRBD1. The V gene end was trimmed by 3 bases and the J gene end by 9 bases; junction bases not matched to a gene: 11. CDR1 and CDR2 (germline): SGHNT, YYREEE (reference sequence). This CDR3 is built from 15 residues.

The chain employs TRBV4-1 and TRBJ1-1, with 7 bases that match TRBD1. With V trimmed by 1 base and J by 3 bases, 14 bases remained unmatched. This CDR3 comprises 18 residues. CDR1 MGHRA and CDR2 YSYEKL come from the germline V gene. The CDR3 DNA follows: TGCGCCAGCAGCCAAGGTGTGACAGGGAAGGGATCAGACACTGAAGCTTTCTTT. It specifies CASSQGVTGKGSDTEAFF.

V is TRBV9 and J is TRBJ2-1; 8 bases agree with TRBD1. J lost 6 bases, V lost 5 bases, and 4 bases had no gene match. The CDR3 is 13 residues long. Germline V gene data show CDR1 as SGDLS and CDR2 as YYNGEE. DNA of the CDR3: TGTGCCAGCAGGGGACAGGACGGCAATGAGCAGTTCTTC. Protein sequence: CASRGQDGNEQFF. Full variable domain (outside the CDR3, taken from reference TRBV9 and TRBJ2-1): DSGVTQTPKHLITATGQRVTLRCSPRSGDLSVYWYQQSLDQGLQFLIQYYNGEERAKGNILERFSAQQFPDLHSELNLSSLELGDSALYFCASRGQDGNEQFFGPGTRLTVL.

This chain uses TRBV2 with TRBJ2-1, with a possible D match to TRBD1 (6 bases). The CDR3 length is 17 residues. V lost 4 bases and J 13 bases, leaving 29 bases between the germline ends. Looked up from germline, CDR1 is SNHLY and CDR2 is FYNNEI. CDR3 bases: TGTGCCAGCAGTGTCGAGACAGACGGACAGTTTCCCCTATCTCAGTTCTTC. It specifies CASSVETDGQFPLSQFF. The full variable domain, completed using reference TRBV2 and TRBJ2-1, is EPEVTQTPSHQVTQMGQEVILRCVPISNHLYFYWYRQILGQKVEFLVSFYNNEISEKSEIFDDQFSVERPDGSNFTLKIRSTKLEDSAMYFCASSVETDGQFPLSQFFGPGTRLTVL.

J is TRBJ2-1 and V is TRBV11-2; no definite D call. The CDR3 length is 12 residues. The ends were cut back, 5 bases at V and 7 bases at J, with 9 bases in the middle. The germline V gene encodes CDR1 SGHAT and CDR2 FQNNGV. CDR3 amino acids: CASSPTRNEQFF. CDR3 DNA: TGTGCCAGCAGCCCTACCCGGAATGAGCAGTTCTTC.